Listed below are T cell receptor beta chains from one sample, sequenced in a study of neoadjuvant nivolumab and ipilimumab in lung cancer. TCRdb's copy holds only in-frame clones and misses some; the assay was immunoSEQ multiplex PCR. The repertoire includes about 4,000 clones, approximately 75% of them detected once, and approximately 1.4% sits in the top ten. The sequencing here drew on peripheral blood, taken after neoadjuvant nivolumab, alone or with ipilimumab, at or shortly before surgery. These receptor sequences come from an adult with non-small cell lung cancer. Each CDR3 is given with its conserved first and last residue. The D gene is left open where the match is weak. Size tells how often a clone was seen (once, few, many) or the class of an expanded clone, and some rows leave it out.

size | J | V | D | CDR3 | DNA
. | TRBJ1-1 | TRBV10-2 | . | CASRHPSENTEAFF | TGCGCCAGCAGACACCCGTCGGAAAACACTGAAGCTTTCTTT
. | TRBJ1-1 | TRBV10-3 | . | CAISVLGNEAFF | TGTGCCATCAGTGTTCTGGGTAATGAAGCTTTCTTT
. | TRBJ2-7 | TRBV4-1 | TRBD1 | CASSRTGDRTYEQYF | TGCGCCAGCAGCCGAACCGGGGACAGAACCTACGAGCAGTACTTC
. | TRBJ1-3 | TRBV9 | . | CASSVEASPSGNTIYF | TGTGCCAGCAGCGTAGAGGCCAGCCCCTCTGGAAACACCATATATTTT
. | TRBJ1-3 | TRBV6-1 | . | CASILGDAGNTIYF | TGTGCCAGCATCCTCGGGGACGCTGGAAACACCATATATTTT
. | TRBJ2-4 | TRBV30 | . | CAWRREGLPGLAKNIQYF | TGTGCCTGGAGACGCGAGGGGCTACCCGGATTAGCCAAAAACATTCAGTACTTC
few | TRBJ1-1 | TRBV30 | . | CAWSARGEAFF | TGTGCCTGGAGTGCCCGGGGTGAAGCTTTCTTT
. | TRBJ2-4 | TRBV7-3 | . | CASSSSGPFTATKNIQYF | TGTGCCAGCAGCTCATCGGGACCCTTCACGGCTACCAAAAACATTCAGTACTTC
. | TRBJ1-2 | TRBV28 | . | CASSFRIYGYTF | TGTGCCAGCAGTTTCAGGATCTATGGCTACACCTTC
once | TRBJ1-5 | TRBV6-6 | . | CASSLGSNQPQHF | TGTGCCAGCAGTTTGGGCAGCAATCAGCCCCAGCATTTT
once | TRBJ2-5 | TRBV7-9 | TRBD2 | CASSFFSASGRSRRETQYF | TGTGCCAGCAGCTTTTTTTCAGCTAGCGGGAGGTCAAGAAGAGAGACCCAGTACTTC
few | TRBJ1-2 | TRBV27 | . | CASSLGGWDGYTF | TGTGCCAGCAGTTTAGGGGGGTGGGATGGCTACACCTTC
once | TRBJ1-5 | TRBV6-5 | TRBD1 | CASSPGQGSGQPQHF | TGTGCCAGCAGCCCGGGACAGGGGTCGGGTCAGCCCCAGCATTTT
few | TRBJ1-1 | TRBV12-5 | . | CASGWAANEAFF | TGTGCTAGTGGTTGGGCAGCAAATGAAGCTTTCTTT
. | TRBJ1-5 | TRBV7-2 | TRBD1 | CASSGRTGGQPQHF | TGTGCCAGCAGCGGTCGGACAGGAGGCCAGCCCCAGCATTTT
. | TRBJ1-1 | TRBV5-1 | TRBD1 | CASSNRDRGLNTEAFF | TGCGCCAGCAGCAACCGGGACAGGGGGCTGAACACTGAAGCTTTCTTT
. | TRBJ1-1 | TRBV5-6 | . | CASSSPGRGMNTEAFF | TGTGCCAGCAGCAGCCCGGGTAGGGGGATGAACACTGAAGCTTTCTTT
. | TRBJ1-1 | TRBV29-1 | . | CSVESQEGLNTEAFF | TGCAGCGTTGAGAGCCAGGAGGGCTTGAACACTGAAGCTTTCTTT
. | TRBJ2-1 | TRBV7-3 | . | CASSPERVSSYNEQFF | TGTGCCAGCAGCCCCGAGCGGGTCAGCTCCTACAATGAGCAGTTCTTC
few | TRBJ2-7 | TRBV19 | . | CASSGGSYEQYF | TGTGCCAGTAGTGGGGGCAGCTACGAGCAGTACTTC
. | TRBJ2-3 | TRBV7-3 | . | CASSFRGSTDTQYF | TGTGCCAGCAGCTTTCGGGGAAGCACAGATACGCAGTATTTT
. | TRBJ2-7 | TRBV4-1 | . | CASSAGTRQYF | TGCGCCAGCAGCGCCGGGACGAGGCAGTACTTC
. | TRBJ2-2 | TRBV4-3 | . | CASRPGRGTGELFF | TGCGCCAGCAGACCCGGACGGGGGACCGGGGAGCTGTTTTTT